This TCR beta chain was sequenced during a study of cytomegalovirus exposure and HLA in healthy donors (dated by TCRdb to about 2017). With respect to the entire study: An earlier analysis of roughly 500 of the donors reported 276 Gb of sequence data and around 110 million unique TCR beta sequences obtained from about 179 million T cells. Approximately 300 gigabases of sequencing data and 91 million or so unique TCR sequences made up an early release that covered several hundred HLA-typed donors. The genetic ancestry cluster associated with self-reported Caucasian donors included 81% of the 350 to 500 genotyped donors. The study was designed to test whether signatures of past pathogen exposure could be identified by cataloging public T cell receptors. Using immunosequencing, the study profiled T cell repertoires from 550 to 750 subjects and related those repertoires to cytomegalovirus serostatus. A separate validation cohort of roughly 130 different subjects was used in addition to the approximately 610-subject first cohort. To predict cytomegalovirus infection status, the study combined high-throughput TCR immunosequencing, statistical association of individual TCRs with disease status, and machine learning. To study patterns of TCR occurrence, a later analysis re-analyzed previously published TCR beta repertoires from 666 donors and added high-resolution HLA genotyping. The later analysis used no new phenotypic data to find candidate immune exposures, relying instead on TCR beta sequences and their occurrence across donors. An earlier analysis of a few hundred of the donors applied high-throughput TCR beta sequencing to assess whether each TCR beta V gene segment acted as functional or pseudogenic. Donor age, sex, ethnicity and CMV serostatus were collected together with the repertoire data. A later genetic analysis used genome-wide SNP genotypes for about 60% of the roughly 700 donors, treating that subset as a discovery cohort. All discovery cohort repertoires had been generated using a single sequencing platform. Both class I and class II loci were covered by HLA typing, at four-digit resolution. The number of donors typed differed by locus, with roughly 629-640 for A, B, C, DRB1 and DQB1, roughly 520 for DQA1, 600 to 610 for DPA1, and roughly 450 for DPB1. Several DR-DQ haplotypes were treated as single units for association and clustering because of strong linkage in the cohort. Among almost 400 genotyped donors of the cohort, an average of around 240,000 unique TCR beta nucleotide sequences were sequenced per donor, around a sixth of them non-productive.

On this clone: Its antigen is still unknown. No much larger clonotype is one base removed from it; base qualities were not supplied.

The cohort consisted of 600 to 700 healthy bone marrow donors. At the time of sampling, all cohort members were nominally healthy, though unrecorded immune exposures were likely present. The donor tested CMV seropositive and was one of the 289 seropositive cohort members. Each donor provided a peripheral blood sample, and peripheral blood mononuclear cells were used for TCR beta sequencing. The Qiagen DNeasy Blood Extraction Kit was used to extract genomic DNA from the blood cell samples. Libraries were made using the immunoSEQ multiplex PCR assay. For the multiplex PCR, a mixture combining 60 forward primers for TCR Vbeta segments and 13 reverse primers for TCR Jbeta segments was used. A multiplex PCR assay on genomic DNA amplified the CDR3 region of rearranged TCR beta genes. The Illumina HiSeq System was used to sequence the amplified TCR beta libraries as 87-base-pair reads. In the authors' own workflow: Across the 670 or so repertoires, a later analysis counted roughly 77 million unique TCR beta chains, some 11 million of which were shared by at least two donors. Raw reads were error-corrected and collapsed into unique sequences by a nearest-neighbor algorithm in which closely related sequences were merged to remove PCR and sequencing errors. CDR3 sequences were aligned to IMGT reference sequences to assign V, D and J gene segments. Each retained sequence needed at least a six-nucleotide match to both a V gene segment and a J gene segment. A rearrangement was called productive if the CDR3 had no stop codons and remained in frame with V and J, and every other rearrangement was called non-productive. CDR3 was defined by IMGT convention, running from the second conserved V-encoded cysteine to the conserved J-encoded phenylalanine. The earlier analysis of about 590 of the donors excluded sequences that lacked an unambiguous match to a single V gene segment. In an earlier analysis of a few hundred of the donors, V segments were called functional above 56.7% productive rearrangements and were called segregating when the between-donor standard deviation exceeded 5%. A statistical classification framework was developed to diagnose cytomegalovirus status using the catalog of TCR beta chain sequences. A later analysis assigned V and J genes by comparing TCR nucleotide sequences with IMGT/GENE-DB human TR gene sequences. In a later analysis, CDR3 sequences and most-parsimonious VDJ recombination scenarios were assigned using the TCRdist pipeline. In a later analysis, each TCR beta chain was defined by its CDR3 amino acid sequence together with its V-gene family, and reads lacking a unique V-gene family were excluded. In a later analysis, fewer than 650 highly shared, low-generation-probability nucleotide sequences were removed to address suspected cross-contamination and a sequencing artifact. In a later analysis, a clonal expansion index was calculated for each public chain from normalized within-repertoire ranks of inferred template counts. Generation probabilities in a later analysis came from a VDJ recombination model fitted to out-of-frame rearrangements, and those results were checked against IGoR. Hypergeometric tests were used in a later analysis to score TCR-TCR, TCR-HLA and TCR-CMV co-occurrence, with a repertoire-size bias correction applied to the TCR pairs. A later analysis estimated false discovery rates by permuting HLA or CMV assignments 20 times. In a later analysis, co-occurring TCRs were grouped with DBSCAN, and TCRdist sequence similarity was added when clustering was performed within HLA-allele-positive subsets. Repertoires with fewer than 30,000 or more than 120,000 public chains were left out of co-occurrence clustering, as were about five repertoires with anomalous nucleotide sharing. The clones in this table, taken by TCRdb from immuneACCESS, are in-frame only. Not every clone is retained; where verified, under half of the shortfall comes from an unresolved V gene, and the cause of the rest is unknown. The V and J calls and clone size are taken from that table; D and trimming were inferred from the DNA. The sample table contains about 140,000 clones; only one count was recorded for less than 80% of them. 8.8% of the sample rests with the top ten.

CDR1 and CDR2 are drawn from the germline V gene: SGHVS, FQNEAQ. Cut back by 1 base and 6 bases, the V and J ends lie 10 bases apart. Spanning cysteine to phenylalanine, the CDR3 consists of 13 amino acids. Of the read, only the CDR3 DNA is kept; its 39 bases are in frame from base 1. Summary of the overall study and its limitations: The cohort was sequenced for TCR beta chains only, and without alpha or paired-chain data the features that could be detected were limited. Sequencing depth was assumed to be roughly uniform across donors in the presence/absence analyses, though that assumption may not hold. The authors suggested that the approach could potentially be extended to other disease states and immunological phenotypes. According to a later analysis, TCR association rates differed among HLA loci, with DRB1 alleles showing the most associated TCRs and HLA-C alleles showing the fewest. The classifier was reported to diagnose cytomegalovirus status with high specificity and sensitivity in both the original and validation cohorts. A few of the identified cytomegalovirus-associated TCR beta chains were confirmed in vitro to be specific for cytomegalovirus antigens. A group of highly shared sequence variants was considered likely to be a technical artifact of the sequencing pipeline. While some public TCRs were present in many individuals, most TCR sequences turned up only very rarely across donors. According to a later analysis, most CMV-associated TCR beta chains appeared to be HLA-restricted, and the HLA associations seemed to be driven largely by CMV exposure. Because HLA typing was unavailable for some donors at each locus, only the typed subset was used in association tests. A later analysis reported that several top co-occurrence clusters appeared linked to parvovirus B19, influenza, CMV and Epstein-Barr virus. When HLA alleles, especially DR and DQ, strongly co-occurred, attributing TCR associations to individual alleles was difficult. Specific HLA alleles were associated with 16,951 TCR beta sequences at a false discovery rate of 0.05 in a later analysis. In a later genetic analysis, fewer N-insertions in productive TCRs were reported among donors in an Asian-associated ancestry cluster than the roughly 700-donor mean. A further reported finding was that TCR beta sequences accurately predicted the HLA-A and HLA-B alleles for most subjects in the first cohort. The earlier analysis of approximately 540 of the donors excluded some 16 rarely observed V segments, including chromosome 9 orphons, because counts were too low. An association between a missense DCLRE1C variant and V-gene and J-gene trimming of TCR beta chains was found in a later genetic analysis and replicated in an independent cohort. Linkage disequilibrium might explain the correlated functional status among segregating V segments, but an unknown experimental factor could not be excluded. For the cohort, immune exposure information was limited to CMV serostatus. Some IMGT-functional V segments, including TRBV6-2 and TRBV6-3, could not be distinguished by the 87-base-pair reads and were therefore excluded. A total of 150 or so TCR beta chains were listed by the study as associated with cytomegalovirus. Broadly in line with IMGT annotations, most TCR beta V segments showed up in productive rearrangements about 90% or about 30% of the time in an earlier analysis of several hundred of the donors. In a later analysis, HLA-associated TCR beta chains showed more clonal expansion and lower generation probabilities than non-associated chains that were equally common.

The TCR originated in a woman between 50 and 59 years old in good health and CMV-seropositive. This sequence uses TRBV7-8 and TRBJ2-7; the D segment could be TRBD1, given 5 matching bases. Sample: PBMCs. The CDR3 in this case is CASSLDPGFEQYF. DNA sequence: TGTGCCAGCAGCTTAGATCCAGGGTTCGAGCAGTACTTC.